The source of this TCR beta chain is a study of blood T cells in healthy people across ages. Every participating donor contributed around 9.5 milliliters of peripheral blood through a draw. A J-beta primer mix and a sample-barcoded 5' primer were used in a second PCR of roughly 6 to 12 cycles. TCRdb reprocessed the 5' RACE reads via MiXCR and lists one record per CDR3 protein. The sample lists 600,000 to 1,000,000 distinct CDR3 sequences; roughly 25% were seen once. This clonotype was counted only a few times. These same data were also listed under a study on T cells of mothers and their children. Per that paper: Donation involved three healthy Caucasian mothers and the six children that they had. Once extracted, all RNA went into cDNA synthesis at approximately 1.5 ug per 15 ul.

The clonotype was recovered from a boy younger than 18 in good health. Specimen: blood.

CDR3 sequence: CASSHGLNDNEQYF. For the CDR3, the DNA is TGTGCCAGCAGTCACGGACTCAATGATAACGAGCAGTACTTC. The rearrangement joins TRBV6-6 to TRBJ2-7; perhaps TRBD2 as D (5 bases). The germline V and J ends were trimmed by 5 bases and 5 bases, with 16 bases remaining between them. Germline-derived CDR1 and CDR2 are MNHNY and SVGAGI (reference sequence). The CDR3 has 14 amino acids.